These 30 T cell receptor beta chains came from one sample sequenced in a study of T-cell reconstitution after alpha-beta-depleted transplantation in children. Preparation of the TCRbeta library was carried out with unique molecular identifiers. TCRdb recomputed calls from the PCR reads with MiXCR, one row per CDR3 protein. Of under 750,000 distinct CDR3 sequences listed, about 23% are singletons. Sequences were derived from PBMCs, mostly from graft donor cells, sampled 360 days after TCRalphabeta/CD19-depleted stem cell transplant. The receptor set was obtained from a boy younger than two who had a stem cell transplant for acute myeloid leukemia, so the T cells may come from the graft donor.

Worth noting for this clonotype: No conserved phenylalanine or tryptophan is present at the end of the CDR3, so a read error is the likely explanation. V usage is TRBV6-5 and J usage is TRBJ1-1; D unclear. Trimming took off 6 bases at V and 10 bases at J, with 12 bases between the two ends. This CDR3 is 11 amino acids long. Germline CDR1 reads MNHEY; CDR2 reads SVGAGI. The CDR3: CASSQGQGAFY. CDR3 in DNA: TGTGCCAGCAGCCAAGGGCAAGGAGCTTTCTAT.

This chain links TRBV7-9 with TRBJ2-2, with D perhaps TRBD1 (6 bases). Per the germline V gene, CDR1 is SEHNR and CDR2 is FQNEAQ (reference sequence). The CDR3 contains 14 residues. V shed 11 bases and J shed 1 base, with 14 bases lying between them. CDR3 sequence: CAGQGRVNTGELFF. The CDR3 nucleotides are TGTGCCGGGCAGGGGCGCGTGAACACCGGGGAGCTGTTTTTT.

This clonotype showed up many times. This rearrangement joins TRBV5-1 to TRBJ2-7, with D unclear. Germline-derived CDR1 and CDR2 are SGHRS and YFSETQ. The CDR3 runs to 11 residues. Trimming pared 1 base from V and 5 bases from J, leaving 4 bases between. The CDR3 DNA sequence: TGCGCCAGCAGCTTGACAGACGAGCAGTACTTC. Its translation: CASSLTDEQYF.

This clonotype has only one observation. The chain links TRBV2 to TRBJ1-5; no clear D. The CDR3 contains 14 residues. Trimming stripped 7 bases from V and 0 bases from J, with 10 bases between. The germline V gene encodes CDR1 SNHLY and CDR2 FYNNEI. CDR3: CASTKEGSNQPQHF. As DNA, the CDR3 is TGTGCCAGCACCAAGGAGGGTAGCAATCAGCCCCAGCATTTT.

This clonotype appeared many times. The genes are TRBV28 and TRBJ2-6; perhaps TRBD1 as D (5 bases). Germline V gene data show CDR1 as MDHEN and CDR2 as SYDVKM. With 5 bases removed from V and 1 base from J, the gap between germline ends came to 18 bases. The CDR3 covers 18 residues. The CDR3 sequence: CASSTAFPAGSGANVLTF. Here the CDR3 DNA reads TGTGCCAGCAGTACCGCCTTCCCGGCAGGGTCTGGGGCCAACGTCCTGACTTTC.

Here the CDR3 DNA reads TGTGCCAGCAGCTTAGGACAGGGAATACGATATACGCAGTATTTT. Translating it yields CASSLGQGIRYTQYF. J is TRBJ2-3 and V is TRBV7-9, with 7 nucleotides matching TRBD1. The CDR3 totals 15 residues. CDR1 is SEHNR, CDR2 FQNEAQ, per germline (reference sequence). The J segment lost 7 bases and the V segment lost 1 base, leaving 8 bases of the junction unmatched.

The chain couples TRBV20-1 to TRBJ2-1, with TRBD1 matching 8 bases. Germline lookup yields CDR1 DFQATT and CDR2 SNEGSKA (reference sequence). The CDR3 runs to 16 residues. J gave up 3 bases and V 4 bases, and 11 bases lay outside the gene matches. CDR3 bases: TGCAGTGCTACTATCCGGGACAGGCACCTCTACAATGAGCAGTTCTTC. Its protein product is CSATIRDRHLYNEQFF.

This clonotype was observed a few times. The rearrangement joins TRBV24-1 to TRBJ2-3; a weak D match, TRBD1 (5 bases). Trimming took off 0 bases at V and 3 bases at J, with 18 bases between the two ends. The CDR3 consists of 18 residues. Germline V gives CDR1 KGHDR, CDR2 SFDVKD. In DNA, the CDR3 is TGTGCCACCAGTGATTTGCAGGGCGGCCCCCAAAGGACAGATACGCAGTATTTT. Protein: CATSDLQGGPQRTDTQYF.

The sample holds many counts of this clonotype. The CDR3: CASSLILGGPYNEQFF. The CDR3 DNA reads TGTGCCAGCAGCTTAATACTGGGGGGGCCCTACAATGAGCAGTTCTTC. The chain combines TRBV7-2 with TRBJ2-1; TRBD2 is a possible D gene (7 bases). Trimming cost V 2 bases and J 2 bases, with 13 bases left between them. In germline, CDR1 is SGHTA, CDR2 FQGNSA. This CDR3 has 16 amino acids.

The chain has TRBV7-8 and TRBJ1-1; D unclear. The V gene lost 8 bases and the J gene lost 2 bases, with 24 bases spanning the gap. The CDR3 consists of 17 residues. From germline, CDR1 is SGHVS and CDR2 FQNEAQ. The CDR3 bases are TGTGCCAGCGGCCCTCGCTCCACACTCTTTCAAAACACTGAAGCTTTCTTT. It encodes CASGPRSTLFQNTEAFF.

The chain couples TRBV9 to TRBJ2-3; 9 positions match TRBD1. Trimming cost V 4 bases and J 2 bases; bases outside gene matches: 5. Germline CDR1 is SGDLS and CDR2 is YYNGEE. The CDR3 length is 15 residues. CDR3 coding DNA: TGTGCCAGCAGCCCAGGACAGGGGCTCACAGATACGCAGTATTTT. Translation gives CASSPGQGLTDTQYF.

In this sample, this clonotype turned up a few times. CDR3 protein: CSARDRNLNGYTF. The CDR3 DNA reads TGCAGTGCTAGGGACAGAAACCTAAATGGCTACACCTTC. The chain links TRBV20-1 to TRBJ1-2; tentatively, D is TRBD1 (6 bases). In germline, CDR1 is DFQATT, CDR2 SNEGSKA (reference sequence). The CDR3 runs 13 residues. V lost 3 bases, J lost 6 bases, and 14 bases lay in between.

V is TRBV11-3 and J is TRBJ2-5; D perhaps matches TRBD2 (5 bases). The CDR3 consists of 14 residues. V was pared by 5 bases and J by 2 bases, with 12 bases between. Germline V gene lookup returns CDR1 SGHNT and CDR2 YENEEA. CDR3 amino acids: CASSVPTGQETQYF. The DNA of the CDR3 is TGTGCCAGCAGCGTACCGACGGGGCAAGAGACCCAGTACTTC.

The chain couples TRBV7-2 to TRBJ2-5, with a tentative D call TRBD1 (5 bases). The germline V gene encodes CDR1 SGHTA and CDR2 FQGNSA. CDR3 length equals 15 residues. The ends were cut back, 0 bases at V and 0 bases at J, with 8 bases in the middle. CDR3: CASSLAQGNQETQYF. The CDR3 nucleotides are TGTGCCAGCAGCTTAGCTCAGGGAAACCAAGAGACCCAGTACTTC.

This clonotype was found a few times. This sequence joins TRBV6-2 or TRBV6-3 and TRBJ1-1; perhaps TRBD1 as D (5 bases). The CDR3 sequence is 16 residues long. Deletions cut 0 bases from V and 3 bases from J, with 14 bases between. Germline-derived CDR1 and CDR2 are MNHEY and SVGEGT. CDR3 in amino acids: CASSYSNQGWDTEAFF. CDR3 nucleotide sequence: TGTGCCAGCAGTTACTCAAATCAGGGATGGGACACTGAAGCTTTCTTT.

This clonotype was recorded many times. The CDR3 region is CSVSPGAYNEQFF. The CDR3 bases are TGCAGCGTTAGCCCGGGAGCCTACAATGAGCAGTTCTTC. The chain combines TRBV29-1 with TRBJ2-1; perhaps TRBD2 as D (6 bases). Trimming stripped 5 bases from V and 2 bases from J, with 10 bases between. In germline, CDR1 is SQVTM, CDR2 ANQGSEA. CDR3 length: 13 amino acids.

This clonotype was recorded many times. The CDR3 loop is CSVLDYLQYEQYF. CDR3 in DNA: TGCAGTGTCCTGGACTACCTCCAGTACGAGCAGTACTTC. The chain links TRBV20-1 to TRBJ2-7, with D perhaps matching TRBD2 (6 bases). This CDR3 contains 13 residues. Per germline, CDR1 DFQATT and CDR2 SNEGSKA (reference sequence). Trimming removed 7 bases at V and 4 bases at J, with 17 bases between.

V and J are TRBV30 and TRBJ2-1; D is unclear. The CDR3 loop spans 10 amino acids. V shed 2 bases and J shed 8 bases, with 4 bases lying between them. Germline loops: CDR1 GTSNPN, CDR2 SVGIG (reference sequence). The CDR3 protein is CAWSNHEQFF. In DNA form, the CDR3 reads TGTGCCTGGAGTAATCATGAGCAGTTCTTC.

This chain links TRBV5-1 with TRBJ2-5, with TRBD1 as a possible D gene (5 bases). This CDR3 region has 13 residues. CDR1 SGHRS and CDR2 YFSETQ come from the germline V gene. Trimming pared 4 bases from V and 5 bases from J, leaving 12 bases between. The CDR3 DNA reads TGCGCCAGCAGCGGCAGGGTTGGGGAGACCCAGTACTTC. This sequence encodes CASSGRVGETQYF.

This clonotype was counted many times. The rearrangement joins TRBV28 to TRBJ2-2, with no clear D. Germline V gene sequence: CDR1 MDHEN, CDR2 SYDVKM. Between the trimmed V and J ends, which lost 7 bases and 10 bases, there was a span of 19 bases. This CDR3 region has 14 residues. The CDR3 is CASNPLGDGEELFF. For the CDR3, the DNA is TGTGCCAGCAACCCCCTAGGTGATGGCGAGGAGCTGTTTTTT.

This chain joins TRBV19 and TRBJ1-2; D is unresolved. The CDR3 is made up of 17 amino acids. The V end lost 10 bases, the J end lost 2 bases, and 26 bases lay between the germline ends. Germline CDR1 and CDR2: LNHDA and SQIVND (reference sequence). The CDR3 loop reads CAMGPGPNRYANYGYTF. The CDR3 DNA reads as TGTGCCATGGGCCCCGGGCCGAATAGGTATGCCAACTATGGCTACACCTTC.

The V call is TRBV2, the J call TRBJ2-5, with unresolved D. V lost 6 bases to trimming and J lost 5 bases, with 7 bases between them. The CDR3 extends over 11 amino acids. CDR1 is SNHLY, CDR2 FYNNEI, per germline. The CDR3 DNA sequence: TGTGCCAGCAGGGTTTGGGAGACCCAGTACTTC. This codes for CASRVWETQYF.

Many counts were recorded for this clonotype. This sequence joins TRBV5-5 and TRBJ2-6; TRBD2 might be the D (5 bases). This CDR3 has 16 residues. In germline, CDR1 is SGHKS, CDR2 YYEKEE (reference sequence). Between the trimmed V and J ends, which lost 3 bases and 0 bases, there was a span of 10 bases. The CDR3 DNA is TGTGCCAGCAGCTCCCCACGGGGCTCTGGGGCCAACGTCCTGACTTTC. Protein product: CASSSPRGSGANVLTF.

The table lists this clonotype with a few counts. The chain is built from TRBV4-3 and TRBJ2-5; no clear D. The germline V gene encodes CDR1 LGHNA and CDR2 YSLEER. This CDR3 has 11 amino acids. Trimming took 1 base from V and 7 from J, leaving 4 bases between them. DNA of the CDR3: TGCGCCAGCAGCCAAGTATGGACCCAGTACTTC. Its protein is CASSQVWTQYF.

The rearrangement links TRBV20-1 to TRBJ2-7, with TRBD1 identical over 8 bases. This CDR3 comprises 15 residues. Germline V CDR1 and CDR2: DFQATT, SNEGSKA (reference sequence). V dropped 1 base and J dropped 3; count of bases not matched to a gene: 8. CDR3 bases: TGCAGTGCTAGAGGCGGACAGGGCGGGGTCTACGAGCAGTACGTC. It translates to CSARGGQGGVYEQYV.

The chain joins TRBV12-3 or TRBV12-4 to TRBJ2-1; 9 positions match TRBD1. Losses at the gene ends were 2 bases for V and 11 bases for J; bases not matched to a gene: 4. CDR3 length equals 13 residues. DNA for the CDR3: TGTGCCAGCAGTTTACCAGACAGGGGGAAGCAGTTCTTC. It yields the protein CASSLPDRGKQFF.

The chain is built from TRBV7-2 and TRBJ1-2; D call uncertain. CDR1 and CDR2 from the germline V gene are SGHTA and FQGNSA. The V and J ends lost 5 bases and 1 base respectively, with 14 bases between them. The CDR3 has 15 amino acids. CDR3 in amino acids: CASSVTASVNYGYTF. Here the CDR3 DNA reads TGTGCCAGCAGCGTAACGGCCAGCGTTAACTATGGCTACACCTTC.

This clonotype was counted many times. The chain carries TRBV6-5 and TRBJ2-7, with D perhaps TRBD2 (6 bases). CDR1 MNHEY and CDR2 SVGAGI come from the germline V gene. Trimming cost V 2 bases and J 1 base, with 12 bases left between them. This CDR3 contains 15 residues. CDR3 DNA: TGTGCCAGCAGTTACGCGGAGGGGCTGTCCTACGAGCAGTACTTC. This sequence encodes CASSYAEGLSYEQYF.

In this sample, this clonotype turned up many times. The rearrangement links TRBV20-1 to TRBJ2-3; D not certain. This CDR3 contains 10 residues. Germline CDR1 and CDR2: DFQATT and SNEGSKA (reference sequence). V lost 3 bases, J lost 12 bases, and 10 bases lay in between. CDR3 bases: TGCAGTGCTAGGCCAAGTCTACAGTATTTT. This sequence encodes CSARPSLQYF.

A single count supports this clonotype. This sequence joins TRBV24-1 and TRBJ2-2; D might be TRBD1 (6 bases). The CDR3 is 15 residues long. Germline lookup yields CDR1 KGHDR and CDR2 SFDVKD. The V end lost 5 bases, the J end lost 6 bases, and 15 bases lay between the germline ends. CDR3 amino acids: CATSATRGRAGELFF. CDR3 coding DNA: TGTGCCACCAGTGCGACCAGGGGTAGGGCCGGGGAGCTGTTTTTT.